The rows below give T cell receptor beta chains drawn from one sample of a study of OX40 agonist ivuxolimab in advanced cancers. Method: immunoSEQ multiplex PCR; TCRdb's copy keeps in-frame clones and lacks some. The sample lists tens of thousands of clones, about 80% occurring once. Source: CD4+ or CD8+ T cells sorted from blood, taken in a trial of the OX40 agonist ivuxolimab. These receptors came from an adult with an advanced solid tumor such as melanoma, head and neck, liver or kidney cancer. The CDR3 runs from the conserved cysteine through the conserved F or W. Fields, in order: D gene, clone size, J gene, V gene, CDR3 protein, CDR3 DNA. D genes are given only for firm matches. Not all rows give a size; the values are once, few, many and, for expanded clones, a class.

- few TRBJ1-3 TRBV6-5 CASKRQSSGNTIYF TGTGCCAGCAAACGGCAGAGCTCTGGAAACACCATATATTTT
TRBD1 - TRBJ2-5 TRBV18 CASSPQGAGETQYF TGTGCCAGCTCCCCACAGGGGGCAGGGGAGACCCAGTACTTC
- - TRBJ1-1 TRBV9 CASSLTGTPNTEAFF TGTGCCAGCAGCCTAACCGGGACACCCAACACTGAAGCTTTCTTT
TRBD2 - TRBJ2-3 TRBV10-3 CAISESLAGVGDTQYF TGTGCCATCAGTGAGTCCTTAGCGGGAGTCGGAGATACGCAGTATTTT
- - TRBJ1-5 TRBV19 CASSLDGSNQPQHF TGTGCCAGTAGTCTTGACGGAAGCAATCAGCCCCAGCATTTT
TRBD1 - TRBJ2-7 TRBV5-1 CASSFNPGTGGHEQYF TGCGCCAGCAGCTTTAACCCCGGGACAGGGGGGCACGAGCAGTACTTC
- - TRBJ2-2 TRBV7-9 CASSSGGSATGELFF TGTGCCAGCAGTTCCGGTGGGAGTGCGACCGGGGAGCTGTTTTTT
- - TRBJ2-5 TRBV2 CASSEAGRGEETQYF TGTGCCAGCAGTGAAGCAGGCAGGGGAGAAGAGACCCAGTACTTC
- - TRBJ2-5 TRBV6-5 CASSQRTAQETQYF TGTGCCAGCTCCCAACGCACAGCCCAAGAGACCCAGTACTTC
- - TRBJ1-4 TRBV6-5 CASSYRATNEKLFF TGTGCCAGCAGTTACAGGGCAACTAATGAAAAACTGTTTTTT
- - TRBJ2-3 TRBV5-1 CASSLGTQSTDTQYF TGCGCCAGCAGCTTGGGCACCCAAAGCACAGATACGCAGTATTTT
TRBD1 - TRBJ1-5 TRBV10-3 CATRTGNNQPQHF TGTGCCACCCGGACAGGGAACAATCAGCCCCAGCATTTT
- - TRBJ2-3 TRBV10-3 CAIIPPGFITDTQYF TGTGCCATCATTCCCCCAGGGTTTATAACAGATACGCAGTATTTT
- once TRBJ2-7 TRBV6-1 CASSARTKAGEQYF TGTGCCAGCAGTGCGCGGACGAAGGCGGGCGAGCAGTACTTC
- - TRBJ2-1 TRBV7-7 CASSLGVGMDEQFF TGTGCCAGCAGCTTAGGTGTCGGGATGGATGAGCAGTTCTTC
- - TRBJ2-6 TRBV19 CASNDQGYKTGANVLTF TGTGCCAGTAACGATCAGGGGTATAAGACTGGGGCCAACGTCCTGACTTTC
- - TRBJ2-1 TRBV2 CASSEGPSYNEQFF TGTGCCAGCAGTGAAGGCCCCTCCTACAATGAGCAGTTCTTC
- - TRBJ1-5 TRBV28 CASDRPTGQPQHF TGTGCCAGCGACAGGCCAACGGGACAGCCCCAGCATTTT
- once TRBJ2-7 TRBV7-9 CASSLDGYSYEQYF TGTGCCAGCAGCTTAGACGGATACTCCTACGAGCAGTACTTC
TRBD2 - TRBJ2-1 TRBV11-2 CASRKTSGVYNEQFF TGTGCCAGCAGAAAAACTAGCGGAGTCTACAATGAGCAGTTCTTC
- - TRBJ1-2 TRBV28 CASSPGFNYGYTF TGTGCCAGCAGCCCAGGGTTTAACTATGGCTACACCTTC
TRBD2 once TRBJ2-3 TRBV10-3 CAISPSRGGTDTQYF TGTGCCATCAGTCCGAGCCGGGGGGGCACAGATACGCAGTATTTT